Below are 5 T cell receptor beta chains sequenced from a single sample in a study of T cells after yellow fever vaccination. TCRdb itself ran the 5' RACE reads through MiXCR, one entry per CDR3 protein. The sample contains tens of thousands of distinct CDR3 sequences, approximately 7% of which appear only once. Sequencing was performed on CD8+ T cells sorted from PBMCs, taken 15 days after the yellow fever booster vaccination. The receptors originated from a man younger than 45 who received the YFV17D yellow fever vaccine.

Worth noting for this clonotype: A single base separates this from a much larger clone, so it may be a read error. CDR3 residues: CASSLWEVQNEQFF. The CDR3 DNA is TGTGCCAGCAGTTTGTGGGAAGTCCAGAATGAGCAGTTCTTC. The gene calls are TRBV12-3 or TRBV12-4 and TRBJ2-1; no firm D call. This CDR3 is built from 14 residues. V was pared by 3 bases and J by 7 bases, with 13 bases between.

This clonotype has at least ten counts. This chain connects TRBV7-2 to TRBJ2-1; no clear D gene. Germline values: CDR1 SGHTA, CDR2 FQGNSA. This CDR3 comprises 13 residues. Trimming cost V 0 bases and J 8 bases, with 8 bases left between them. As DNA, the CDR3 is TGTGCCAGCAGCTTAGCGAGGTTTTATGAGCAGTTCTTC. Residues: CASSLARFYEQFF.

CDR3 sequence: CAIAEWVAGDVEGVYEQYF. The CDR3 DNA reads TGTGCCATCGCCGAGTGGGTAGCGGGAGACGTAGAAGGGGTCTACGAGCAGTACTTC. The chain employs TRBV11-1 and TRBJ2-7; 9 bases map to TRBD2. Germline V gene data show CDR1 as SGHAT and CDR2 as FQDESV (reference sequence). Germline trimming cut 10 bases from V and 3 bases from J; bases unmatched to any gene: 25. This CDR3 has 19 residues.

This clonotype was seen at least ten times. The chain recombines TRBV2 with TRBJ1-5, with 7 bases that match TRBD1. The CDR3 covers 15 residues. CDR1 and CDR2 from the germline V gene are SNHLY and FYNNEI. V lost 6 bases, J lost 5 bases, and 10 bases stayed unmatched. CDR3 DNA sequence: TGTGCCAGCAGCCCATCCGGGACAGTAGATCAGCCCCAGCATTTT. Its translation is CASSPSGTVDQPQHF.

This clonotype has a count of ten or more. V gene TRBV11-2 combines with J gene TRBJ1-1; no definite D call. The CDR3 covers 12 residues. Germline V gene data show CDR1 as SGHAT and CDR2 as FQNNGV. V gave up 4 bases and J gave up 3 bases, with 6 bases separating them. The CDR3, as DNA: TGTGCCAGCAGCTCGTTGGACACTGAAGCTTTCTTT. Translating it yields CASSSLDTEAFF. Looking up the rest from reference TRBV11-2 and TRBJ1-1 gives the full variable domain: EAGVAQSPRYKIIEKRQSVAFWCNPISGHATLYWYQQILGQGPKLLIQFQNNGVVDDSQLPKDRFSAERLKGVDSTLKIQPAKLEDSAVYLCASSSLDTEAFFGQGTRLTVV.